This TCR beta chain came from a study of CD8 T cells in Susac syndrome (dated by TCRdb to about 2019). General notes on the study: The study used repertoire sequencing to test whether antigen drove CD8+ T cell activation and differentiation in Susac syndrome. Clonality of the CD8+ T cell repertoire was compared between over ten healthy donors, roughly 14 Susac syndrome patients and around 16 multiple sclerosis patients. What the research found in general, with its limitations: The TCR sequencing and HLA analysis was acknowledged to have included a relatively small number of individuals.

On this clonotype itself: Its antigen specificity is not known. Nothing much larger sits one base from this clone, and base qualities are not available.

Cut back by 0 bases and 10 bases, the V and J ends lie 13 bases apart. CDR1 and CDR2 are read off the germline V gene as MGHRA and YSYEKL. Measured from the cysteine to the phenylalanine, the CDR3 is 15 residues long. CDR3 DNA only is kept here, 45 bases in frame from base 1. High-throughput TCR beta sequencing profiled peripheral blood CD8+ and CD4+ T cells from healthy donors, Susac syndrome patients and multiple sclerosis patients. Treatment-naive patients with stable or active relapsing-remitting disease fulfilling revised McDonald criteria were used as multiple sclerosis controls. Bulk CD8+ and CD4+ T cells were purified by magnetic negative isolation, while CD8+ TEMRA cells were enriched using FACS. Blood was collected in EDTA tubes and processed within 24 hours, with PBMCs isolated through density gradient centrifugation. PBMCs intended for TCR sequencing were cryopreserved in liquid nitrogen and thawed later in a water bath at 37 degrees C. The sorted or isolated CD4+, CD8+ and CD8+ TEMRA cells had a purity of 90% or higher.

RNA was extracted using the RNeasy kit, and roughly 0.5 to 1 ug of the RNA was reverse transcribed with random hexamers. The immunoSEQ multiplex PCR assay, covering 54 Vbeta and 13 Jbeta segments, was used to amplify TCR beta CDR3 regions. PCR amplification bias was corrected using a synthetic template baseline for primer optimization and computational correction. Processing in the source paper ran as follows. Reads were annotated to V, D and J genes according to IMGT and were analyzed with immunoSEQ Analyzer, with only productive sequences retained. Clonality was calculated as one minus the Shannon entropy normalized by log2 of the number of productive unique sequences. For each patient and control, public and private clones were evaluated among the 100 most prevalent clones. Susac-specific clones were defined as absent from healthy and MS cohorts, 1052 published viral clones and other ImmuneACCESS disease sequences. TCRdb reanalyzed the raw reads on its own, using fastp at Q25 for trimming and MiXCR for clone calling, and kept in-frame beta chains. Duplicate CDR3 protein sequences are folded into a single record with the most common DNA and genes. What appears here as the V and J calls and clone size reflects TCRdb's work, not the paper's. This sample has about 80,000 distinct CDR3 sequences in its table, and 75% to 95% of those were observed once. Clones ranked in the top ten supply around 0.5% of the sample.

Sequencing was performed on CD8+ T cells from PBMCs. Rearrangement joined TRBV4-1 to TRBJ1-6; TRBD1 is a possible D gene, resting on 5 matching bases. This receptor was taken from a human donor with multiple sclerosis. CDR3 region: CASSQDGGKGSPLHF. The DNA sequence is TGCGCCAGCAGCCAAGATGGGGGAAAAGGGTCACCCCTCCACTTT.